This is a list of T cell receptor beta chains from one sample in a study of shared clonotypes between healthy human individuals. Method: immunoSEQ multiplex PCR; TCRdb's copy keeps in-frame clones and lacks some. The sample yields roughly 2.5 million clones, approximately 92% seen once. The sample comprised naive CD4+ T cells sorted from blood. The receptors stem from a man younger than 35 in good health. The CDR3 runs from the conserved cysteine through the conserved F or W. Each record gives: clone size, V gene, J gene, D gene, CDR3 protein, CDR3 DNA. D genes are given only for firm matches. Size is omitted from some rows. Given values are once, few, many or a class for expanded clones.

clone size: few; V gene: TRBV5-1; J gene: TRBJ2-1; D gene: TRBD1; CDR3 protein: CASSLAVGTGGRDEQFF; CDR3 DNA: TGCGCCAGCAGCTTAGCGGTGGGGACAGGGGGTAGGGATGAGCAGTTCTTC
clone size: -; V gene: TRBV30; J gene: TRBJ2-7; D gene: -; CDR3 protein: CAWGSGFSYEQYF; CDR3 DNA: TGTGCCTGGGGTTCGGGGTTTTCCTACGAGCAGTACTTC
clone size: -; V gene: TRBV5-4; J gene: TRBJ2-3; D gene: -; CDR3 protein: CASSLGQVTDTQYF; CDR3 DNA: TGTGCCAGCAGCTTGGGGCAGGTCACAGATACGCAGTATTTT
clone size: once; V gene: TRBV19; J gene: TRBJ2-4; D gene: TRBD1; CDR3 protein: CASSLLTGTKNIQYF; CDR3 DNA: TGTGCCAGTAGTCTACTGACAGGGACCAAAAACATTCAGTACTTC
clone size: -; V gene: TRBV25-1; J gene: TRBJ1-1; D gene: -; CDR3 protein: CASRETGAGAFF; CDR3 DNA: TGTGCCAGCAGGGAGACGGGGGCGGGAGCTTTCTTT
clone size: -; V gene: TRBV7-2; J gene: TRBJ2-1; D gene: -; CDR3 protein: CASSEYNEQFF; CDR3 DNA: TGTGCCAGCAGCGAGTACAATGAGCAGTTCTTC
clone size: -; V gene: TRBV4-2; J gene: TRBJ2-1; D gene: -; CDR3 protein: CASSQDRLARYEQFF; CDR3 DNA: TGTGCCAGCAGCCAAGATCGGCTAGCTCGCTATGAGCAGTTCTTC
clone size: -; V gene: TRBV6-5; J gene: TRBJ1-6; D gene: TRBD1; CDR3 protein: CASTWTGDNSPLHF; CDR3 DNA: TGTGCCAGCACGTGGACAGGGGATAATTCACCCCTCCACTTT
clone size: once; V gene: TRBV7-9; J gene: TRBJ1-5; D gene: TRBD1; CDR3 protein: CASSSGQMISNQPQHF; CDR3 DNA: TGTGCCAGCAGCTCGGGACAGATGATTAGCAATCAGCCCCAGCATTTT
clone size: -; V gene: TRBV29-1; J gene: TRBJ1-2; D gene: -; CDR3 protein: CSVGQRDGYTF; CDR3 DNA: TGCAGCGTTGGACAGAGAGATGGCTACACCTTC
clone size: -; V gene: TRBV28; J gene: TRBJ1-4; D gene: TRBD1; CDR3 protein: CASSSPGQGWEKLFF; CDR3 DNA: TGTGCCAGCAGTTCACCGGGACAGGGTTGGGAAAAACTGTTTTTT
clone size: -; V gene: TRBV7-6; J gene: TRBJ1-1; D gene: -; CDR3 protein: CASSLGYRYMNTEAFF; CDR3 DNA: TGTGCCAGCAGCTTAGGTTACAGGTACATGAACACTGAAGCTTTCTTT
clone size: -; V gene: TRBV7-3; J gene: TRBJ2-2; D gene: -; CDR3 protein: CASSSGAINGELFF; CDR3 DNA: TGTGCCAGCAGCTCTGGGGCCATTAACGGGGAGCTGTTTTTT
clone size: -; V gene: TRBV7-9; J gene: TRBJ2-7; D gene: TRBD2; CDR3 protein: CASSLEPAGAPEQYF; CDR3 DNA: TGTGCCAGCAGCTTAGAACCGGCGGGAGCCCCCGAGCAGTACTTC
clone size: -; V gene: TRBV7-9; J gene: TRBJ2-6; D gene: -; CDR3 protein: CASSPAPASGANVLTF; CDR3 DNA: TGTGCCAGCAGCCCCGCTCCGGCCTCTGGGGCCAACGTCCTGACTTTC
clone size: few; V gene: TRBV7-9; J gene: TRBJ1-1; D gene: TRBD1; CDR3 protein: CASSPRGPGGNTEAFF; CDR3 DNA: TGTGCCAGCAGCCCAAGAGGCCCAGGGGGAAACACTGAAGCTTTCTTT
clone size: -; V gene: TRBV5-1; J gene: TRBJ2-3; D gene: -; CDR3 protein: CASSPGSTDTQYF; CDR3 DNA: TGCGCCAGCAGCCCCGGTTCCACAGATACGCAGTATTTT
clone size: -; V gene: TRBV5-5; J gene: TRBJ1-1; D gene: -; CDR3 protein: CASSLDRETEAFF; CDR3 DNA: TGTGCCAGCAGCTTGGACAGGGAGACTGAAGCTTTCTTT
clone size: -; V gene: TRBV11-3; J gene: TRBJ2-5; D gene: TRBD2; CDR3 protein: CASSPGTSGEETQYF; CDR3 DNA: TGTGCCAGCAGCCCAGGGACTAGCGGGGAAGAGACCCAGTACTTC
clone size: -; V gene: TRBV5-1; J gene: TRBJ2-7; D gene: -; CDR3 protein: CASSISGESILGSYEQYF; CDR3 DNA: TGCGCCAGCAGCATATCCGGGGAAAGTATCTTAGGCTCCTACGAGCAGTACTTC
clone size: -; V gene: TRBV6-5; J gene: TRBJ2-5; D gene: -; CDR3 protein: CASSYSSHSETQYF; CDR3 DNA: TGTGCCAGCAGTTACTCGTCCCACTCTGAGACCCAGTACTTC
clone size: -; V gene: TRBV11-2; J gene: TRBJ2-7; D gene: -; CDR3 protein: CASSLDPPAYEQYF; CDR3 DNA: TGTGCCAGCAGCTTAGACCCTCCCGCCTACGAGCAGTACTTC
clone size: -; V gene: TRBV6-6; J gene: TRBJ2-4; D gene: -; CDR3 protein: CASSYSGYLAKNIQYF; CDR3 DNA: TGTGCCAGCAGTTACTCCGGATATCTAGCCAAAAACATTCAGTACTTC
clone size: -; V gene: TRBV7-9; J gene: TRBJ1-1; D gene: -; CDR3 protein: CASSSLALGNTKAFF; CDR3 DNA: TGTGCCAGCAGCTCATTAGCGCTTGGGAACACTAAAGCTTTCTTT
clone size: -; V gene: TRBV6-6; J gene: TRBJ2-1; D gene: TRBD2; CDR3 protein: CASRYSGTSNEQFF; CDR3 DNA: TGTGCCAGCAGATATTCCGGGACTAGCAATGAGCAGTTCTTC
clone size: once; V gene: TRBV2; J gene: TRBJ2-1; D gene: -; CDR3 protein: CASSGVWVADYNEQFF; CDR3 DNA: TGTGCCAGCAGTGGGGTGTGGGTAGCGGACTACAATGAGCAGTTCTTC
clone size: -; V gene: TRBV5-6; J gene: TRBJ2-7; D gene: -; CDR3 protein: CASSGGPTHEQYF; CDR3 DNA: TGTGCCAGCAGCGGGGGCCCAACACACGAGCAGTACTTC
clone size: -; V gene: TRBV9; J gene: TRBJ1-2; D gene: -; CDR3 protein: CASSVASGGENYGYTF; CDR3 DNA: TGTGCCAGCAGCGTAGCGTCCGGGGGGGAGAACTATGGCTACACCTTC
clone size: few; V gene: TRBV7-2; J gene: TRBJ1-4; D gene: -; CDR3 protein: CASSPQDEKLFF; CDR3 DNA: TGTGCCAGCTCGCCCCAAGATGAAAAACTGTTTTTT
clone size: -; V gene: TRBV18; J gene: TRBJ2-5; D gene: -; CDR3 protein: CASSPLRGKETQYF; CDR3 DNA: TGTGCCAGCTCACCTCTCCGGGGAAAAGAGACCCAGTACTTC
clone size: -; V gene: TRBV27; J gene: TRBJ2-7; D gene: -; CDR3 protein: CASSFPGEGNEQYF; CDR3 DNA: TGTGCCAGCAGTTTTCCCGGGGAAGGTAACGAGCAGTACTTC
clone size: -; V gene: TRBV10-2; J gene: TRBJ2-5; D gene: -; CDR3 protein: CASRSRGPGEETQYF; CDR3 DNA: TGCGCCAGCAGGAGCCGGGGGCCGGGGGAAGAGACCCAGTACTTC
clone size: -; V gene: TRBV6-1; J gene: TRBJ2-7; D gene: TRBD1; CDR3 protein: CASSEAQGAVYEQYF; CDR3 DNA: TGTGCCAGCAGTGAAGCGCAGGGGGCCGTCTACGAGCAGTACTTC
clone size: -; V gene: TRBV9; J gene: TRBJ2-2; D gene: TRBD2; CDR3 protein: CASKGVAGSNTGELFF; CDR3 DNA: TGTGCCAGCAAGGGAGTAGCGGGTTCGAACACCGGGGAGCTGTTTTTT
clone size: -; V gene: TRBV4-2; J gene: TRBJ2-3; D gene: -; CDR3 protein: CASSGASTDTQYF; CDR3 DNA: TGTGCCAGCAGTGGGGCGAGCACAGATACGCAGTATTTT
clone size: -; V gene: TRBV20-1; J gene: TRBJ1-2; D gene: -; CDR3 protein: CSARIGQTYTF; CDR3 DNA: TGCAGTGCTAGGATCGGGCAGACCTACACCTTC
clone size: few; V gene: TRBV7-9; J gene: TRBJ1-5; D gene: -; CDR3 protein: CASSLGQDNQPQHF; CDR3 DNA: TGTGCCAGCAGCTTAGGACAGGACAATCAGCCCCAGCATTTT
clone size: -; V gene: TRBV7-9; J gene: TRBJ2-7; D gene: TRBD2; CDR3 protein: CASSKETYGGRGPYEQYF; CDR3 DNA: TGTGCCAGCAGCAAGGAAACCTATGGCGGGAGAGGACCCTACGAGCAGTACTTC
clone size: -; V gene: TRBV5-5; J gene: TRBJ1-6; D gene: -; CDR3 protein: CASSGWATINSPLHF; CDR3 DNA: TGTGCCAGCAGCGGGTGGGCGACCATTAATTCACCCCTCCACTTT